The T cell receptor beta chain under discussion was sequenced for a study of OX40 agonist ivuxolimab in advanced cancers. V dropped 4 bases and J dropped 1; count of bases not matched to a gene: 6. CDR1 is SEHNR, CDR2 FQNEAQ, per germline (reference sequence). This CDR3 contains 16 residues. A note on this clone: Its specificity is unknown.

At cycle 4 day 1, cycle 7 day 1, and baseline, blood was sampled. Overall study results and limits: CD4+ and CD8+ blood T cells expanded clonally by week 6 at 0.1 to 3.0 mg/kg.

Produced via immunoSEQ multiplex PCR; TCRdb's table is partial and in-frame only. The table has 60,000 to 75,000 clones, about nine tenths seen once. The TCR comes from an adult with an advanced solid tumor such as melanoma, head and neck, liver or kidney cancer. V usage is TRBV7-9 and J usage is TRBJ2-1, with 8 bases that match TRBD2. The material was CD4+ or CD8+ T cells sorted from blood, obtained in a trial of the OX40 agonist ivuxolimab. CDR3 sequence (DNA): TGTGCCAGCAGCTCCTCGGGAGGGGGGTCCTACAATGAGCAGTTCTTC. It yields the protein CASSSSGGGSYNEQFF.